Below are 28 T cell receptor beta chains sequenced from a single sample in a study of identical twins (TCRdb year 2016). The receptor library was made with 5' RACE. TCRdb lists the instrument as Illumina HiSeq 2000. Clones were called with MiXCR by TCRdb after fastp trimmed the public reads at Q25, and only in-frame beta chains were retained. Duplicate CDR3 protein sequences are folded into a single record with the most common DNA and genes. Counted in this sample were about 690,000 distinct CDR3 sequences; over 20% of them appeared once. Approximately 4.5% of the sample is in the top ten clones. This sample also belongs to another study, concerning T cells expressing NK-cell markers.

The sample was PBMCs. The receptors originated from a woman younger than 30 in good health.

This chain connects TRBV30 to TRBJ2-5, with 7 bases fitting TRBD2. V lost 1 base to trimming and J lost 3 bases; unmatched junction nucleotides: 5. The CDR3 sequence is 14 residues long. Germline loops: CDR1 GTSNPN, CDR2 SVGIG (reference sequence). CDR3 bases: TGTGCCTGGAGTGACCCGGCGGGAGAAGAGACCCAGTACTTC. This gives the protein CAWSDPAGEETQYF.

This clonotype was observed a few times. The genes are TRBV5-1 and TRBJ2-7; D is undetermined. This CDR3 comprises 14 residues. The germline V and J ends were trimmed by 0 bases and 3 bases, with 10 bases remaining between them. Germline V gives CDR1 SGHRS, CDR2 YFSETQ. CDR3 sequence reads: CASSLGQDGYEQYF. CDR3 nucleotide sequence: TGCGCCAGCAGCTTGGGCCAAGACGGCTACGAGCAGTACTTC. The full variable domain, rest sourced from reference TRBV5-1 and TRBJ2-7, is KAGVTQTPRYLIKTRGQQVTLSCSPISGHRSVSWYQQTPGQGLQFLFEYFSETQRNKGNFPGRFSGRQFSNSRSEMNVSTLELGDSALYLCASSLGQDGYEQYFGPGTRLTVT.

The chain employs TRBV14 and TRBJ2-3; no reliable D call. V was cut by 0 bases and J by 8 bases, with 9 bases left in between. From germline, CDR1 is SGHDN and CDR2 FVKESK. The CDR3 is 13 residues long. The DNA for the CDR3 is TGTGCCAGCAGCCAAGAATTTTGGACTACGCAGTATTTT. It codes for CASSQEFWTTQYF.

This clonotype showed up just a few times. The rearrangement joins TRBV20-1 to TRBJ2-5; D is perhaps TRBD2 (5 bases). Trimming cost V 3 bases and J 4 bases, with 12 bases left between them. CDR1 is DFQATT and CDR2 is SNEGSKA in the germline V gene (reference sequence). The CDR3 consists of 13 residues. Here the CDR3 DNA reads TGCAGTGCTAGTATAAGCGGACGAGAGACCCAGTACTTC. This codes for CSASISGRETQYF.

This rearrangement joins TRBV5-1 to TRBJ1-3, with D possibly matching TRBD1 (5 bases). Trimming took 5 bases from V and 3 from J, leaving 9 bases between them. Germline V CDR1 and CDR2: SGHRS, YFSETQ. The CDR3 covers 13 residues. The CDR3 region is CASRQEDGNTIYF. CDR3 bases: TGCGCCAGCAGACAGGAGGATGGAAACACCATATATTTT. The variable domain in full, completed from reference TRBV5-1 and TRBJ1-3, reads KAGVTQTPRYLIKTRGQQVTLSCSPISGHRSVSWYQQTPGQGLQFLFEYFSETQRNKGNFPGRFSGRQFSNSRSEMNVSTLELGDSALYLCASRQEDGNTIYFGEGSWLTVV.

CDR3 DNA: TGTGCCAGCAGTTTCAGAAACAGGGACTATGGCTACACCTTC. Amino acid sequence: CASSFRNRDYGYTF. The gene calls are TRBV12-3 or TRBV12-4 and TRBJ1-2; D may be TRBD1 (6 bases). The CDR3 has 14 amino acids. Trimming took 3 bases from V and 3 from J, leaving 11 bases between them.

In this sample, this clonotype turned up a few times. CDR3 DNA: TGTGCCAGCAGTTATCGGGCGGGGGGCCAAGAGACCCAGTACTTC. It translates to CASSYRAGGQETQYF. This chain connects TRBV6-5 to TRBJ2-5; TRBD2 agrees at 8 bases. The germline gives CDR1 MNHEY, CDR2 SVGAGI. The V gene end was trimmed by 3 bases and the J gene end by 1 base; junction bases not matched to a gene: 4. This CDR3 contains 15 residues.

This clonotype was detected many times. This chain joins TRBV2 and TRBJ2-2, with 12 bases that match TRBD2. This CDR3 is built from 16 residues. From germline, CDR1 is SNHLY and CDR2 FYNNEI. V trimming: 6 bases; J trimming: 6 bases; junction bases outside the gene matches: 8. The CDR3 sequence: CASRKRTSGKAGELFF. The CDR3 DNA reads TGTGCCAGCAGGAAACGGACTAGCGGGAAGGCCGGGGAGCTGTTTTTT. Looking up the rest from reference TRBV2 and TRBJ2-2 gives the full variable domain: EPEVTQTPSHQVTQMGQEVILRCVPISNHLYFYWYRQILGQKVEFLVSFYNNEISEKSEIFDDQFSVERPDGSNFTLKIRSTKLEDSAMYFCASRKRTSGKAGELFFGEGSRLTVL.

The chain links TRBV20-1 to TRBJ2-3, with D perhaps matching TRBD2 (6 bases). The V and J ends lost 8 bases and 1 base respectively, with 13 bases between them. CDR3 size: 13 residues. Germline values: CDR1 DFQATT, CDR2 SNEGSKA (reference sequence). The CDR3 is CSSGLPGTDTQYF. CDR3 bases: TGCAGTTCCGGACTACCCGGCACAGATACGCAGTATTTT.

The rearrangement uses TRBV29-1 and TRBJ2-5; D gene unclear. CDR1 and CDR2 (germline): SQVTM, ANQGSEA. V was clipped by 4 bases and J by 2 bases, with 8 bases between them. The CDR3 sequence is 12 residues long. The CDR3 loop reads CSVGGTQETQYF. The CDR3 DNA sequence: TGCAGCGTTGGGGGTACTCAAGAGACCCAGTACTTC.

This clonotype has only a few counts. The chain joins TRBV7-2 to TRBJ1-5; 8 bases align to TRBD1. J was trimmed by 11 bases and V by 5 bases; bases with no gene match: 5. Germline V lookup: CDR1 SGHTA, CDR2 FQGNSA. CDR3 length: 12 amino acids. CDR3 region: CASSRQGLAQHF. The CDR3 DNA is TGTGCCAGCAGCCGACAGGGGTTGGCCCAGCATTTT.

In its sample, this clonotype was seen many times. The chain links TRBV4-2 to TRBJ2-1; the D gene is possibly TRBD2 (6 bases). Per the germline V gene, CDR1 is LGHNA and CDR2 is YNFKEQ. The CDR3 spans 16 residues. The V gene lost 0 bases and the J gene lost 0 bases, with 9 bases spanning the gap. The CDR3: CASSQEDYHSYNEQFF. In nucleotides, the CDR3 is TGTGCCAGCAGCCAAGAGGACTACCACTCCTACAATGAGCAGTTCTTC.

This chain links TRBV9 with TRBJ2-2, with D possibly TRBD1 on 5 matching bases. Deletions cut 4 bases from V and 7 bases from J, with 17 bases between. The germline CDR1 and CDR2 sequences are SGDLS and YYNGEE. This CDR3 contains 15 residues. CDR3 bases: TGTGCCAGCAGCCTTGGTGGGGCACAACACGGGGAGCTGTTTTTT. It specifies CASSLGGAQHGELFF.

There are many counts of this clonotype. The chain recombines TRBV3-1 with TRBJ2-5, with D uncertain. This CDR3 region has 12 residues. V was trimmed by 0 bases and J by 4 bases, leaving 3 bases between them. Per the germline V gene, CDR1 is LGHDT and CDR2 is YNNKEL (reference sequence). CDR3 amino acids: CASSQERETQYF. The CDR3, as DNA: TGTGCCAGCAGCCAAGAACGAGAGACCCAGTACTTC.

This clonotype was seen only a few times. The CDR3, as DNA: TGTGCCAGCAGTTACTCTTCAGGGGCAGGGTATGGCTACACCTTC. Its protein product is CASSYSSGAGYGYTF. This chain links TRBV6-5 with TRBJ1-2, with D perhaps matching TRBD1 (6 bases). Trimming took 0 bases from V and 5 from J, leaving 13 bases between them. CDR3 length: 15 residues. Germline V gene data show CDR1 as MNHEY and CDR2 as SVGAGI.

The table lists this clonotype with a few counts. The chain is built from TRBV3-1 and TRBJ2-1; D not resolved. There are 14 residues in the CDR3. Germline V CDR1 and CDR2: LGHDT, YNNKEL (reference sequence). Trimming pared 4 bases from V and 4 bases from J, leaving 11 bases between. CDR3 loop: CASSLGRQYNEQFF. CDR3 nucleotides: TGTGCCAGCAGCCTGGGTCGGCAATACAATGAGCAGTTCTTC.

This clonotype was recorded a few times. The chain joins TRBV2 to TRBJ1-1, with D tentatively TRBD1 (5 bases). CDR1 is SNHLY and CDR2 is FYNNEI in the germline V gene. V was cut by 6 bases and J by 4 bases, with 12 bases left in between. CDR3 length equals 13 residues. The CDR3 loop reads CASSPGLITEAFF. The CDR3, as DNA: TGTGCCAGCAGCCCGGGACTGATCACTGAAGCTTTCTTT.

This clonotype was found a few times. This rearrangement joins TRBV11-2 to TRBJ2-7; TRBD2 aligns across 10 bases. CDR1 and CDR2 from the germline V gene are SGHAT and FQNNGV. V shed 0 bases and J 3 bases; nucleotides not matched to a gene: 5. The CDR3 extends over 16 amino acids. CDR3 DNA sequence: TGTGCCAGCAGCTTAGATCAAGCGGGAGGGCTCTACGAGCAGTACTTC. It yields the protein CASSLDQAGGLYEQYF.

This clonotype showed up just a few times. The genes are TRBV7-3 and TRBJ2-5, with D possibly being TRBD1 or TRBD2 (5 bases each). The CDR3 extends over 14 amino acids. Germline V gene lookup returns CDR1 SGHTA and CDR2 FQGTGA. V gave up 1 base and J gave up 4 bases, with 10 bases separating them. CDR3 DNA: TGTGCCAGCAGCTTAATGGGGGTGGGAGAGACCCAGTACTTC. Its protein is CASSLMGVGETQYF.

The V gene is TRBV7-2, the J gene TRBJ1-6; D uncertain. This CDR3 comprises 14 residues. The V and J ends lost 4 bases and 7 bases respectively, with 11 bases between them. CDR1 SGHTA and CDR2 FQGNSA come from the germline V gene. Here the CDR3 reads CASSSRGRNSPLHF. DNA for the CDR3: TGTGCCAGCAGCTCCCGGGGTAGGAATTCACCCCTCCACTTT.

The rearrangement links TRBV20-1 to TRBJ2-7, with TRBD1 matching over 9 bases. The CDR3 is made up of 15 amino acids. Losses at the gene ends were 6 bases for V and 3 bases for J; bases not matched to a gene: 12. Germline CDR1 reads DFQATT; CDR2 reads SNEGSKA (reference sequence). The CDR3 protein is CSAPQAGTGIYEQYF. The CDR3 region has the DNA TGCAGTGCCCCTCAGGCTGGGACAGGGATCTACGAGCAGTACTTC.

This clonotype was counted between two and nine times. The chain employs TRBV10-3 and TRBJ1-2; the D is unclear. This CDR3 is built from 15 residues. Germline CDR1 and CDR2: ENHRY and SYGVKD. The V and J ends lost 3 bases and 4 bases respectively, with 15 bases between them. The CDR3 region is CAISDARETVYGYTF. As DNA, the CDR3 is TGTGCCATCAGTGACGCTCGCGAGACGGTCTATGGCTACACCTTC.

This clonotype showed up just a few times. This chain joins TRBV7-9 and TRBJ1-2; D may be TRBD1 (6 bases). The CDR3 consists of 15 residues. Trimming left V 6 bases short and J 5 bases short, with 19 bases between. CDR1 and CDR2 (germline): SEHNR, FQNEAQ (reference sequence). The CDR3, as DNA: TGTGCCAGCAGACGAGAGTACAGGGACGAATATGGCTACACCTTC. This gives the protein CASRREYRDEYGYTF.

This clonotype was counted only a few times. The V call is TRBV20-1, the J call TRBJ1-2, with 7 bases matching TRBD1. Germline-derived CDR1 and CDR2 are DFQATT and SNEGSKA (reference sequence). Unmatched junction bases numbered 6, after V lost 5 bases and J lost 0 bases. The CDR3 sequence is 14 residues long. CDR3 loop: CSAGDRPANYGYTF. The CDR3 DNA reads TGCAGTGCTGGGGACAGACCAGCTAACTATGGCTACACCTTC.

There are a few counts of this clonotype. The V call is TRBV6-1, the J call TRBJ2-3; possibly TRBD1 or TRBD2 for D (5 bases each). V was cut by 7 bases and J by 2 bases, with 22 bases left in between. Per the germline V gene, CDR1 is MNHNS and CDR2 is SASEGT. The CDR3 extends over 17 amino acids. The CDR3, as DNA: TGTGCCAGCACCGTATTTAAACCGGGACGGCTCACAGATACGCAGTATTTT. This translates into CASTVFKPGRLTDTQYF.

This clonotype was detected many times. The CDR3 bases are TGTGCCACCAGTGCGGGAGGGGGCGATGAGCAGTTCTTC. It codes for CATSAGGGDEQFF. This sequence joins TRBV24-1 and TRBJ2-1, with D maybe TRBD2 (8 bases). The germline gives CDR1 KGHDR, CDR2 SFDVKD. Trimming cost V 5 bases and J 8 bases, with 12 bases left between them. The CDR3 has 13 amino acids.

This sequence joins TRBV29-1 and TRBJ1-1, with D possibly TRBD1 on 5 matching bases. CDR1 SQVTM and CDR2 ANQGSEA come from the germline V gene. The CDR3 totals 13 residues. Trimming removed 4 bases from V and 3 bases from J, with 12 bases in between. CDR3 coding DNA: TGCAGCGTTGCTCGGGGCCAGTACACTGAAGCTTTCTTT. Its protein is CSVARGQYTEAFF.

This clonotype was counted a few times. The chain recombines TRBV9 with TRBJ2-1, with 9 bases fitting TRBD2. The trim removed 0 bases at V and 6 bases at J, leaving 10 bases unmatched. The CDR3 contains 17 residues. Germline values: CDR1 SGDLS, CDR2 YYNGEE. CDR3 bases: TGTGCCAGCAGCGTAGCTACGGGGGGACTAGCTTCCAATGAGCAGTTCTTC. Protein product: CASSVATGGLASNEQFF.